The 7 T cell receptor beta chains presented below share a single source sample, sequenced in a study of shared clonotypes between healthy human individuals. The naive CD8 subset, CD45RO-negative cells positively selected for CCR7, excluded terminally differentiated effector memory CD45RA+ cells. The protocol was immunoSEQ multiplex PCR, while the TCRdb copy is restricted to in-frame clones and leaves out a portion. Here the sample spans approximately 810,000 clones, more than 85% being singletons. The material sequenced was naive CD8+ T cells sorted from blood. Source of these receptors: a man aged 25 to 40 in good health.

This sequence joins TRBV27 and TRBJ2-5; D not resolved. CDR1 is MNHEY, CDR2 SMNVEV, per germline (reference sequence). The CDR3 spans 11 residues. The ends were cut back, 6 bases at V and 4 bases at J, with 6 bases in the middle. CDR3 in DNA: TGTGCCAGCAGATTTGGAGAGACCCAGTACTTC. Amino acid sequence: CASRFGETQYF.

The V and J genes are TRBV11-2 and TRBJ2-1, with D uncertain. CDR1 SGHAT and CDR2 FQNNGV come from the germline V gene. Trimming shortened V by 6 bases and J by 0 bases, and 3 bases separated the two germline ends. The length of the CDR3 is 12 residues. The chain's CDR3 is CASRGSYNEQFF. CDR3 DNA sequence: TGTGCCAGCAGGGGCTCCTACAATGAGCAGTTCTTC. Using reference TRBV11-2 and TRBJ2-1 for the parts outside the CDR3, the full variable domain is EAGVAQSPRYKIIEKRQSVAFWCNPISGHATLYWYQQILGQGPKLLIQFQNNGVVDDSQLPKDRFSAERLKGVDSTLKIQPAKLEDSAVYLCASRGSYNEQFFGPGTRLTVL.

This rearrangement joins TRBV19 to TRBJ1-1; 7 nucleotides agree with TRBD1. The V gene end was trimmed by 4 bases and the J gene end by 9 bases; junction bases not matched to a gene: 8. Per germline, CDR1 LNHDA and CDR2 SQIVND (reference sequence). CDR3 length: 13 residues. CDR3 loop: CASSTYRGDKAFF. In nucleotides, the CDR3 is TGTGCCAGTAGTACATACAGGGGAGATAAAGCTTTCTTT.

This sequence joins TRBV27 and TRBJ2-7; perhaps TRBD2 as D (5 bases). This CDR3 has 13 amino acids. Looked up from germline, CDR1 is MNHEY and CDR2 is SMNVEV (reference sequence). V gave up 6 bases and J gave up 6 bases, with 15 bases separating them. CDR3 in DNA: TGTGCCAGCAGGACCGGGGAGTTCGGCGAGCAGTACTTC. Translation: CASRTGEFGEQYF.

This clone was recorded only once. The gene calls are TRBV7-9 and TRBJ2-3; D not certain. Germline CDR1 SEHNR, CDR2 FQNEAQ (reference sequence). The CDR3 consists of 18 residues. Trimming pared 5 bases from V and 2 bases from J, leaving 23 bases between. The CDR3 loop reads CASSPPTLDGPYTDTQYF. The CDR3 DNA sequence: TGTGCCAGCAGCCCCCCAACCCTCGACGGCCCGTACACAGATACGCAGTATTTT.

The chain has TRBV15 and TRBJ1-1, with 8 bases matching TRBD1. The CDR3 spans 13 residues. With V trimmed by 5 bases and J by 7 bases, 6 bases remained unmatched. The germline V gene encodes CDR1 LNHNV and CDR2 YYDKDF (reference sequence). DNA of the CDR3: TGTGCCACCAGCGATCAGGGGGCCATTGAAGCTTTCTTT. Translating gives CATSDQGAIEAFF.

This chain uses TRBV29-1 with TRBJ2-1; D is possibly TRBD1 or TRBD2 (5 bases each). The CDR3 has 12 residues. Germline-derived CDR1 and CDR2 are SQVTM and ANQGSEA. The V end lost 5 bases, the J end lost 8 bases, and 13 bases lay between the germline ends. CDR3 DNA: TGCAGCGTTAGGTGGGGGATCGATGAGCAGTTCTTC. Translated: CSVRWGIDEQFF.